One and the same sample provided the 13 T cell receptor delta chains below, sequenced in a study of gamma-delta chains in newborns, infants, children. TCRdb reprocessed the reads through CATT. This sample has thousands of delta-chain clones, with around 0.99% found just once. The material sequenced was blood. The receptors come from a child who was a newborn, infant or young child, either healthy, febrile or measles-vaccinated (not recorded which).

Remarks on this clone: TCRdb pairs this DNA with a much larger clone's protein that differs at residue 9, likely a read error; the protein shown was translated from the DNA. V gene TRDV2 combines with J gene TRDJ1, with 7 bases aligning to TRDD3. J lost 3 bases, V lost 2 bases, and 5 bases had no gene match. The V gene's germline CDR1 is GEAIGNYY and CDR2 EKD. The CDR3 extends over 14 amino acids. The CDR3 sequence is CACDKWGKSDKLIF. CDR3 DNA: TGTGCCTGTGACAAATGGGGGAAGTCCGATAAACTCATCTTT.

Only a few counts were recorded for this clone. A read error is likely here: a far larger clone is one base away. Other DNA sequences in the same sample also yield this CDR3. V and J are TRDV2 and TRDJ3; 12 nucleotides agree with TRDD3. Per the germline V gene, CDR1 is GEAIGNYY and CDR2 is EKD. This CDR3 comprises 20 residues. V trimming: 0 bases; J trimming: 0 bases; junction bases outside the gene matches: 5. The CDR3, as DNA: TGTGCCTGTGACACCGTACTGGGGGATACTCGCTCCTGGGACACCCGACAGATGTTTTTC. It codes for CACDTVLGDTRSWDTRQMFF.

Regarding this clone: TCRdb's entry gives the protein of a much larger clone, which mismatches this DNA's translation at residue 9, likely from a read error; the protein reported here is translated from the DNA. The chain has TRDV2 and TRDJ2, with TRDD3 matching 7 bases. CDR1 and CDR2 (germline): GEAIGNYY, EKD. V gave up 3 bases and J gave up 6 bases; unmatched junction bases: 18. CDR3 length: 18 residues. The CDR3 nucleotides read TGTGCCTGTGACCCTTGTACTGGGGAATACGATCACCCAGCACAACTCTTCTTT. Protein product: CACDPCTGEYDHPAQLFF.

This clone rates as medium-sized. It differs at one base from a far larger clone, so likely a read error. Other DNA variants within this sample encode the same CDR3. In DNA, the CDR3 is TGTGCCTGTGACACCGTACTGGGGGATACACTGAGCCCCTGGGACACCCGACAGATGTTTTTC. As protein: CACDTVLGDTLSPWDTRQMFF. The chain carries TRDV2 and TRDJ3; 12 nucleotides agree with TRDD3. V dropped 0 bases and J dropped 2; count of bases not matched to a gene: 10. The CDR3 is 21 residues long. Per germline, CDR1 GEAIGNYY and CDR2 EKD.

Points on this clone: The translation of this DNA and the TCRdb protein of a much larger clone differ at residue 4, probably owing to a read error; the protein shown here is translated from the DNA. The chain has TRDV2 and TRDJ3, with 13 bases fitting TRDD3. The germline CDR1 and CDR2 sequences are GEAIGNYY and EKD. J lost 0 bases, V lost 5 bases, and 3 bases had no gene match. The CDR3 extends over 18 amino acids. The CDR3 is CACATGGYDSWDTRQMFF. Written as DNA, the CDR3 is TGTGCCTGTGCCACTGGGGGATACGACTCCTGGGACACCCGACAGATGTTTTTC.

This clone showed up just a few times. TCRdb pairs this DNA with a much larger clone's protein that differs at residue 19, likely a read error; the protein shown was translated from the DNA. V gene TRDV2 combines with J gene TRDJ3; 9 bases are shared with TRDD3. In germline, CDR1 is GEAIGNYY, CDR2 EKD. The CDR3 has 21 residues. CDR3 in DNA: TGTGCCTGTGACAGTGCGGACAACTGGGGGACCCCCTCCTGGGACACCCGACAGGTGTTTTTC. The encoded protein is CACDSADNWGTPSWDTRQVFF.

In its sample, this clone was seen a few times. The protein in TCRdb stems from a much larger clone and differs at residue 13 from this DNA's translation, likely a read error; here the protein is translated from the DNA. Additional DNA sequences in this sample encode the identical CDR3. V usage is TRDV2 and J usage is TRDJ2; 9 bases are shared with TRDD3. The CDR3 sequence is 16 residues long. In germline, CDR1 is GEAIGNYY, CDR2 EKD. CDR3 DNA: TGTGCCTGTGACAAACTGGGGGAAGAATTGACAGCACACCTCTTCTTC. Encoded protein: CACDKLGEELTAHLFF.

In the case of this clone: TCRdb records a much larger clone's protein for this DNA, with a difference at residues 10 and 17 that likely arises from a read error; the protein given is the translation of the DNA. CDR3 bases: TGTGCCTGTGACACCCTCGGGGGACTCCCAAGCTCCTGGGACACCCGACGGATGTTTTTC. This codes for CACDTLGGLPSSWDTRRMFF. The rearrangement uses TRDV2 and TRDJ3; possible D gene TRDD3, 6 bases. Germline CDR1 GEAIGNYY, CDR2 EKD. The CDR3 loop spans 20 amino acids.

To note about this clone: The TCRdb protein, from a much larger clone, departs from this DNA's translation at residue 7, likely by read error; the protein shown derives from the DNA. The DNA of the CDR3 is TGTGCCTGTGACACCGTCGAGGGATACTGGGACACCCGACAGATGTTTTTC. Translating gives CACDTVEGYWDTRQMFF. The chain employs TRDV2 and TRDJ3, with a possible D match to TRDD3 (6 bases). Trimming removed 0 bases from V and 3 bases from J, with 11 bases in between. The CDR3 sequence is 17 residues long. Germline CDR1 is GEAIGNYY and CDR2 is EKD.

Concerning this clone itself: Only one base separates this from a far larger clonotype, so it likely reflects a read error. V is TRDV1 and J is TRDJ1; D is perhaps TRDD3 (7 bases). Germline values: CDR1 TSWWSYY, CDR2 QGS. V was pared by 0 bases and J by 0 bases, with 32 bases between. The CDR3 spans 23 residues. The CDR3 protein is CALGELVPGFPKRLGAYTDKLIF. The CDR3 DNA is TGTGCTCTTGGGGAACTAGTTCCCGGCTTTCCTAAGAGGCTGGGGGCGTACACCGATAAACTCATCTTT.

As regards this clone: Translating this DNA gives a protein that differs at residue 5 from the TCRdb one, which belongs to a much larger clone; a read error is likely, and the protein shown is this translation. V usage is TRDV3 and J usage is TRDJ1; D unclear. The CDR3 length is 16 residues. Germline-derived CDR1 and CDR2 are TVYSNPD and GDNSRS (reference sequence). V was clipped by 4 bases and J by 0 bases, with 21 bases between them. This CDR3 reads CASPWVLLDYTDKLIF. CDR3 bases: TGTGCCTCCCCGTGGGTTCTGTTGGACTACACCGATAAACTCATCTTT.

This clone has just a few counts. TCRdb attributes to this sequence the protein of a much larger clone, which differs from the DNA translation at residue 3; a read error is likely, and the protein displayed is translated from the DNA. V usage is TRDV2 and J usage is TRDJ3; 12 positions agree with TRDD3. CDR3 length: 20 residues. CDR1 is GEAIGNYY and CDR2 is EKD in the germline V gene. DNA for the CDR3: TGTGCCCGTGACACCTACTGGGGGATACCACGCTCCTGGGACACCCGACAGATGTTTTTC. This gives the protein CARDTYWGIPRSWDTRQMFF.

This clone counts as large. Within the sample, other DNA sequences also encode this same CDR3. DNA for the CDR3: TGTGCTCTTGGGGAACTAGGCCTTCCTACGACTGGGGGCCTACTTTGGGGCTTCTACACCGATAAACTCATCTTT. This translates into CALGELGLPTTGGLLWGFYTDKLIF. V is TRDV1 and J is TRDJ1; D may be TRDD2 (9 bases). The germline gives CDR1 TSWWSYY, CDR2 QGS. The CDR3 sequence is 25 residues long. V lost 0 bases and J lost 0, with 38 bases in between.